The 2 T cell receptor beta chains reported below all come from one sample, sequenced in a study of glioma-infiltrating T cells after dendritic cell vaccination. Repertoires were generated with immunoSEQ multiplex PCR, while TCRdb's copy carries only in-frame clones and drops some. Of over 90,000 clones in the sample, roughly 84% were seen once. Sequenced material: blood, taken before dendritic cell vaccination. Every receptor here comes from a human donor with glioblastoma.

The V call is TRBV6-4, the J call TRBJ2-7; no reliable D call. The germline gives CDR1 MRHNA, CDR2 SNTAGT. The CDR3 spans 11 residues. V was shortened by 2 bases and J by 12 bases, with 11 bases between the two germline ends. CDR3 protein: CASSDIRGGYF. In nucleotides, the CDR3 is TGTGCCAGCAGTGACATCAGAGGCGGGTACTTC.

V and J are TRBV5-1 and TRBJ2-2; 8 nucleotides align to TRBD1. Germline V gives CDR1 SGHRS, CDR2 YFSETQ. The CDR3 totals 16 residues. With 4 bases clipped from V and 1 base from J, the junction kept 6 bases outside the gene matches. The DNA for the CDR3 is TGCGCCAGCAGCCCCCTCAGGGGGCAGAACACCGGGGAGCTGTTTTTT. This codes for CASSPLRGQNTGELFF.